These 26 T cell receptor beta chains were all obtained from the same sample, sequenced in a study of vaccination and CD4 T cells after COVID-19. These receptors are not linked to any known antigen. Treatment of the sample: approximately 10-day PBMC culture with coronavirus spike peptide pools or control peptides (ViraFEST assay). Oncomine TCR Beta short-read sequencing was applied to DNA from cultured CD4+ T cells. One entry per CDR3 protein, called by TCRdb with MiXCR from the PCR reads. The sample shows roughly 15,000 distinct CDR3 sequences, 35% to 55% of them seen only once. The source material was CD4+ T cells from blood, cultured in vitro. All receptors come from a human donor who had recovered from COVID-19.

The chain combines TRBV12-3 or TRBV12-4 with TRBJ1-4, with 12 nucleotides matching TRBD1. V lost 8 bases to trimming and J lost 4 bases; unmatched junction nucleotides: 8. This CDR3 has 16 residues. In nucleotides, the CDR3 is TGTGCCAGCGGCAGGGGACAGGGGGCCTTTAATGAAAAACTGTTTTTT. The encoded protein is CASGRGQGAFNEKLFF.

J is TRBJ2-7 and V is TRBV5-1; 9 bases fit TRBD2. This CDR3 comprises 14 residues. V dropped 0 bases and J dropped 7; count of bases not matched to a gene: 5. CDR1 and CDR2 from the germline V gene are SGHRS and YFSETQ. This chain's CDR3 is CASSLVAGGGEQYF. The CDR3 DNA is TGCGCCAGCAGCTTGGTGGCGGGGGGGGGTGAGCAGTACTTC.

The rearrangement uses TRBV4-1 and TRBJ2-3, with 11 bases identical to TRBD1. V was clipped by 2 bases and J by 2 bases; unmatched bases: 6. The CDR3 covers 17 residues. Looked up from germline, CDR1 is MGHRA and CDR2 is YSYEKL. For the CDR3, the DNA is TGCGCCAGCAGCCAATTCGGACAGGGGGCTTTCACAGATACGCAGTATTTT. It encodes CASSQFGQGAFTDTQYF.

This clonotype has only a few counts. V gene TRBV28 combines with J gene TRBJ1-2, with a tentative D call TRBD1 (5 bases). V was pared by 11 bases and J by 2 bases, with 21 bases between. Germline-derived CDR1 and CDR2 are MDHEN and SYDVKM. The CDR3 spans 15 residues. Here the CDR3 reads CAAQGREEWNYGYTF. The CDR3 DNA reads TGTGCCGCTCAGGGACGGGAGGAGTGGAACTATGGCTACACCTTC.

The chain links TRBV19 to TRBJ2-3; D is possibly TRBD1 or TRBD2 (5 bases each). V dropped 5 bases and J dropped 6 bases, with 18 bases sitting between them. Germline assignment: CDR1 LNHDA and CDR2 SQIVND (reference sequence). The CDR3 extends over 15 amino acids. The CDR3 reads CASSSSGAMRDTQYF. CDR3 sequence (DNA): TGTGCCAGTAGTTCCTCCGGGGCCATGCGGGATACGCAGTATTTT.

CDR3 in DNA: TGCGCCAGCAGCCTCAAGCCGGCCATTGACTATGGCTACACCTTC. Translation gives CASSLKPAIDYGYTF. This rearrangement joins TRBV4-1 to TRBJ1-2; D remains ambiguous. V dropped 4 bases and J dropped 3 bases, with 15 bases sitting between them. Looked up from germline, CDR1 is MGHRA and CDR2 is YSYEKL. The CDR3 consists of 15 residues.

There are a few counts of this clonotype. The rearrangement joins TRBV12-3 or TRBV12-4 to TRBJ1-2; no firm D call. The CDR3 is 14 amino acids. Trimming pared 7 bases from V and 0 bases from J, leaving 12 bases between. CDR3 in amino acids: CASTPRASNYGYTF. The CDR3 nucleotides are TGTGCCAGCACTCCTCGCGCATCTAACTATGGCTACACCTTC.

This rearrangement joins TRBV12-3 or TRBV12-4 to TRBJ1-2, with D possibly matching TRBD1 (6 bases). The CDR3 sequence is 13 residues long. Trimming took 8 bases from V and 3 from J, leaving 13 bases between them. CDR3 loop: CASGEGGDYGYTF. In DNA form, the CDR3 reads TGTGCCAGCGGAGAAGGGGGTGACTATGGCTACACCTTC.

By sample share, this clonotype is medium-sized. The chain links TRBV7-2 to TRBJ2-3; D is undetermined. The germline CDR1 and CDR2 sequences are SGHTA and FQGNSA. V was shortened by 1 base and J by 2 bases, with 4 bases between the two germline ends. CDR3 length: 13 amino acids. This chain's CDR3 is CASSLGATDTQYF. CDR3 bases: TGTGCCAGCAGCTTAGGAGCCACAGATACGCAGTATTTT. The complete variable domain, with remaining parts taken from reference TRBV7-2 and TRBJ2-3, reads GAGVSQSPSNKVTEKGKDVELRCDPISGHTALYWYRQSLGQGLEFLIYFQGNSAPDKSGLPSDRFSAERTGGSVSTLTIQRTQQEDSAVYLCASSLGATDTQYFGPGTRLTVL.

The J gene is TRBJ1-6, the V gene TRBV29-1, with TRBD1 as a possible D gene (6 bases). The CDR3 totals 13 residues. Trimming took 6 bases from V and 2 from J, leaving 8 bases between them. CDR1 SQVTM and CDR2 ANQGSEA come from the germline V gene. The CDR3, as DNA: TGCAGCGTCTCAGGGGCCTATAATTCACCCCTCCACTTT. Translation gives CSVSGAYNSPLHF.

The chain carries TRBV12-3 or TRBV12-4 and TRBJ2-2, with D possibly TRBD1 on 6 matching bases. The V and J ends lost 8 bases and 6 bases respectively, with 22 bases between them. The CDR3 spans 16 residues. DNA of the CDR3: TGTGCCAGCCCCCAAACACCGGGACATTTCTCCGGGGAGCTGTTTTTT. Translation: CASPQTPGHFSGELFF.

The chain is built from TRBV30 and TRBJ1-6; 10 nucleotides match TRBD1. V was clipped by 2 bases and J by 8 bases; unmatched bases: 9. Per germline, CDR1 GTSNPN and CDR2 SVGIG (reference sequence). The CDR3 loop spans 16 amino acids. The CDR3 DNA reads TGTGCCTGGAGTCTGAGCCGACAGGGGGCTCATTCACCCCTCCACTTT. Amino acids: CAWSLSRQGAHSPLHF. Full variable domain (rest looked up from reference TRBV30 and TRBJ1-6): SQTIHQWPATLVQPVGSPLSLECTVEGTSNPNLYWYRQAAGRGLQLLFYSVGIGQISSEVPQNLSASRPQDRQFILSSKKLLLSDSGFYLCAWSLSRQGAHSPLHFGNGTRLTVT.

This rearrangement joins TRBV29-1 to TRBJ2-7, with a possible D match to TRBD1 (6 bases). Germline-derived CDR1 and CDR2 are SQVTM and ANQGSEA. V shed 6 bases and J shed 3 bases, with 12 bases lying between them. The CDR3 length is 12 residues. In DNA form, the CDR3 reads TGCAGCGTAACAGGGCTTAGCTACGAGCAGTACTTC. This gives the protein CSVTGLSYEQYF.

The chain joins TRBV19 to TRBJ1-6, with a tentative D call TRBD1 (5 bases). V was shortened by 4 bases and J by 10 bases, with 14 bases between the two germline ends. The germline V gene encodes CDR1 LNHDA and CDR2 SQIVND (reference sequence). CDR3 size: 14 residues. The CDR3 spells CASSSGQGESPLHF. The CDR3 DNA follows: TGTGCCAGTAGTAGCGGGCAGGGTGAATCACCCCTCCACTTT.

This rearrangement joins TRBV18 to TRBJ1-2; a possible D gene is TRBD1 (5 bases). Trimming removed 2 bases at V and 4 bases at J, with 11 bases between. The CDR3 runs to 14 residues. Germline lookup yields CDR1 KGHSH and CDR2 LQKENI. The CDR3 loop is CASSPGTESYGYTF. The DNA of the CDR3 is TGTGCCAGCTCACCAGGGACGGAGAGCTATGGCTACACCTTC.

This clonotype was seen more than once but under ten times. The rearrangement joins TRBV5-6 to TRBJ1-1; D not resolved. In germline, CDR1 is SGHDT, CDR2 YYEEEE. The CDR3 extends over 13 amino acids. V gave up 0 bases and J gave up 7 bases, with 10 bases separating them. As DNA, the CDR3 is TGTGCCAGCAGCTTGGTGCAGTCTAGTGAAGCTTTCTTT. Its protein is CASSLVQSSEAFF.

This clonotype showed up just a few times. The rearrangement links TRBV20-1 to TRBJ1-1; D call uncertain. This CDR3 comprises 14 residues. Germline V CDR1 and CDR2: DFQATT, SNEGSKA (reference sequence). V was cut by 2 bases and J by 0 bases, with 10 bases left in between. The CDR3 is CSARRTGMNTEAFF. CDR3 nucleotide sequence: TGCAGTGCTAGAAGGACGGGGATGAACACTGAAGCTTTCTTT.

The chain uses TRBV12-3 or TRBV12-4 and TRBJ1-2, with D perhaps matching TRBD1 (6 bases). The V end lost 3 bases, the J end lost 4 bases, and 9 bases lay between the germline ends. The CDR3 consists of 13 residues. CDR3 sequence reads: CASSLRGGYGYTF. CDR3 bases: TGTGCCAGCAGTTTGAGGGGGGGCTATGGCTACACCTTC.

This clonotype was counted only a few times. This chain links TRBV23-1 with TRBJ1-1; D may be TRBD1 (6 bases). Being an ORF, TRBV23-1 has a function that is uncertain. Between the trimmed V and J ends, which lost 6 bases and 1 base, there was a span of 15 bases. The length of the CDR3 is 15 residues. CDR3 loop: CASRLLGHRNTEAFF. In nucleotides, the CDR3 is TGCGCCAGCAGACTTTTGGGACATAGGAACACTGAAGCTTTCTTT.

V is TRBV7-9 and J is TRBJ2-1, with a weak D call TRBD2 (7 bases). Germline CDR1 reads SEHNR; CDR2 reads FQNEAQ (reference sequence). Between the trimmed V and J ends, which lost 0 bases and 1 base, there was a span of 10 bases. The CDR3 contains 16 residues. CDR3 bases: TGTGCCAGCAGCTTAGCGGGGGGGCGTTCCTACAATGAGCAGTTCTTC. Residues: CASSLAGGRSYNEQFF. The complete variable domain, with remaining parts taken from reference TRBV7-9 and TRBJ2-1, reads DTGVSQNPRHKITKRGQNVTFRCDPISEHNRLYWYRQTLGQGPEFLTYFQNEAQLEKSRLLSDRFSAERPKGSFSTLEIQRTEQGDSAMYLCASSLAGGRSYNEQFFGPGTRLTVL.

A few counts support this clonotype. The V gene is TRBV7-2, the J gene TRBJ2-7; D is undetermined. Germline lookup yields CDR1 SGHTA and CDR2 FQGNSA. Trimming took 1 base from V and 6 from J, leaving 10 bases between them. The CDR3 is 13 amino acids. The CDR3 region is CASSLVQLSEQYF. CDR3 DNA: TGTGCCAGCAGCTTAGTCCAACTTTCCGAGCAGTACTTC. Looking up the rest from reference TRBV7-2 and TRBJ2-7 gives the full variable domain: GAGVSQSPSNKVTEKGKDVELRCDPISGHTALYWYRQSLGQGLEFLIYFQGNSAPDKSGLPSDRFSAERTGGSVSTLTIQRTQQEDSAVYLCASSLVQLSEQYFGPGTRLTVT.

This clonotype appeared a few times. The rearrangement uses TRBV6-1 and TRBJ2-3; TRBD2 matches at 9 bases. The CDR3 sequence is 15 residues long. The junction had 8 bases not matched to a gene; V was cut back by 7 bases and J by 3 bases. In germline, CDR1 is MNHNS, CDR2 SASEGT. In DNA, the CDR3 is TGTGCCAGCACCAATGGCGGGGGGGCAACAGATACGCAGTATTTT. It yields the protein CASTNGGGATDTQYF.

The CDR3 here is CASSLVGGKNGYTF. DNA for the CDR3: TGTGCCAGCAGCTTAGTTGGTGGGAAGAATGGCTACACCTTC. This rearrangement joins TRBV7-8 to TRBJ1-2; D is unresolved. Germline CDR1 reads SGHVS; CDR2 reads FQNEAQ. V was pared by 1 base and J by 6 bases, with 12 bases between. CDR3 length: 14 amino acids. The whole variable domain, filled in from reference TRBV7-8 and TRBJ1-2, reads GAGVSQSPRYKVAKRGQDVALRCDPISGHVSLFWYQQALGQGPEFLTYFQNEAQLDKSGLPSDRFFAERPEGSVSTLKIQRTQQEDSAVYLCASSLVGGKNGYTFGSGTRLTVV.

J is TRBJ2-3 and V is TRBV7-9; perhaps TRBD2 as D (5 bases). The CDR3 extends over 15 amino acids. CDR1 and CDR2 (germline): SEHNR, FQNEAQ (reference sequence). Trimming pared 3 bases from V and 3 bases from J, leaving 13 bases between. This CDR3 is CASSFWGVGTDTQYF. CDR3 sequence (DNA): TGTGCCAGCAGCTTTTGGGGAGTTGGAACAGATACGCAGTATTTT.

This clonotype was detected only once. The chain recombines TRBV20-1 with TRBJ1-4, with D maybe TRBD1 (5 bases). The CDR3 runs 14 residues. Germline CDR1 is DFQATT and CDR2 is SNEGSKA (reference sequence). The V gene lost 1 base and the J gene lost 8 bases, with 14 bases spanning the gap. The DNA for the CDR3 is TGCAGTGCTAGAGTCCAGGGTAAAATGGAAAAACTGTTTTTT. The encoded protein is CSARVQGKMEKLFF.

This CDR3 is CAWSVMGREVDYGYTF. The CDR3 DNA follows: TGTGCCTGGAGTGTAATGGGCCGCGAGGTTGATTATGGCTACACCTTC. The rearrangement links TRBV30 to TRBJ1-2, with D unresolved. The V gene's germline CDR1 is GTSNPN and CDR2 SVGIG (reference sequence). The V end was cut by 0 bases, the J end by 5 bases, with 19 bases between. CDR3 length: 16 residues.